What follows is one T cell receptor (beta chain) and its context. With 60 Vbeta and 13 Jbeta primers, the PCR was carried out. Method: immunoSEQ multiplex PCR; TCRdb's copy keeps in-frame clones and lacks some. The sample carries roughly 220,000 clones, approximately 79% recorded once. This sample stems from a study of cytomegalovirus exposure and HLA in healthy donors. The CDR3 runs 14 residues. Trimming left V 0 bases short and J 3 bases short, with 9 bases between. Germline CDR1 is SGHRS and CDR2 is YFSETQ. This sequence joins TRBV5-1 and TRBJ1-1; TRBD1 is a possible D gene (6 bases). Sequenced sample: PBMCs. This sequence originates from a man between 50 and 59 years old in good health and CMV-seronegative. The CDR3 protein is CASSLEQGDTEAFF. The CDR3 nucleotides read TGCGCCAGCAGCTTGGAACAGGGTGACACTGAAGCTTTCTTT.